The rows below give T cell receptor beta chains drawn from one sample of a study of Ad26.COV2.S vaccination and SARS-CoV-2 variants. Only in-frame clones appear in the TCRdb table, and some are missing; sequencing was by immunoSEQ multiplex PCR. The table records about 430,000 clones, around nine tenths of them present only once. The source material was peripheral blood, sampled in a trial of Ad26.COV2.S vaccine versus placebo. The receptors here all came from a person between 18 and 65 years old who received the Ad26.COV2.S COVID-19 vaccine or a placebo. CDR3s include the opening cysteine and the closing phenylalanine or tryptophan. D genes are given only for firm matches. Clone size is given for some rows only: seen once, a few or many times, or a class if the clone is expanded.

NA,TRBJ1-1,TRBV7-9,NA,TGTGCCAGCAGCTTACCCCTGACTAACACGCTGAACACTGAAGCTTTCTTT,CASSLPLTNTLNTEAFF
TRBD1,TRBJ1-5,TRBV28,NA,TGTGCCAGCAGCATGACAGGGGGACCGGCAGGTCAGCCCCAGCATTTT,CASSMTGGPAGQPQHF
TRBD2,TRBJ2-3,TRBV24-1,NA,TGTGCCACCAGTTGGGGGACTAGCGGAACAGATACGCAGTATTTT,CATSWGTSGTDTQYF
NA,TRBJ1-3,TRBV18,NA,TGTGCCAGCTCACCTTTAGGGGACGGCGGAAACACCATATATTTT,CASSPLGDGGNTIYF
TRBD1,TRBJ1-2,TRBV18,NA,TGTGCCAGCTCACCATTACGGGACAGCGCTTCCTATGGCTACACCTTC,CASSPLRDSASYGYTF
NA,TRBJ1-2,TRBV7-9,NA,TGTGCCAGCAGCGAATCAGGGACCAACTATGGCTACACCTTC,CASSESGTNYGYTF
TRBD1,TRBJ2-7,TRBV2,NA,TGTGCCAGCATTAGGGACAGGGGCCACGAGCAGTACTTC,CASIRDRGHEQYF
TRBD2,TRBJ2-1,TRBV11-3,NA,TGTGCCAGCAGCCCTGGACTAGCGGGGCACAATGAGCAGTTCTTC,CASSPGLAGHNEQFF
NA,TRBJ2-5,TRBV4-3,NA,TGCGCCAGCAGCCAAGATCTCAGATTCCAAGAGACCCAGTACTTC,CASSQDLRFQETQYF
TRBD2,TRBJ2-4,TRBV19,NA,TGTGCCAGCCGACTAGCGGGAGACATTCAGTACTTC,CASRLAGDIQYF
NA,TRBJ2-2,TRBV19,NA,TGTGCCAGTAACCTAGCAAGAGGATACGGGGAGCTGTTTTTT,CASNLARGYGELFF
TRBD1,TRBJ2-7,TRBV20-1,NA,TGCAGTGCTAGTCCGGGACAGGGGTCCTACGAGCAGTACTTC,CSASPGQGSYEQYF
TRBD1,TRBJ2-7,TRBV18,NA,TGTGCCAGCTCACCTAGACAGGGGGTCTACGAGCAGTACTTC,CASSPRQGVYEQYF
TRBD2,TRBJ2-1,TRBV9,NA,TGTGCCAGCAGCGTAGGGAGCGGGAGGTACAATGAGCAGTTCTTC,CASSVGSGRYNEQFF
NA,TRBJ2-6,TRBV9,NA,TGTGCCAGCAGCGCCCAGTCCGGAACTTCTGGGGCCAACGTCCTGACTTTC,CASSAQSGTSGANVLTF
NA,TRBJ2-2,TRBV12-5,NA,TGTGCTAGTGGTTTGGTACTAGGAGTGAACACCGGGGAGCTGTTTTTT,CASGLVLGVNTGELFF
TRBD1,TRBJ2-7,TRBV29-1,NA,TGCAGCGCGGGACAGAACTACGAGCAGTACTTC,CSAGQNYEQYF
TRBD2,TRBJ2-5,TRBV12-3/TRBV12-4,once,TGTGCCACCGTAGCGGGAGCCGGGGAGACCCAGTACTTC,CATVAGAGETQYF
TRBD1,TRBJ2-4,TRBV28,NA,TGTGCCAGCAGTATCCCAGGGGGCCAGAACATTCAGTACTTC,CASSIPGGQNIQYF
NA,TRBJ2-4,TRBV9,NA,TGTGCCAGCAGCCTCTCCGTATCCGGGAGAGCCAAAAACATTCAGTACTTC,CASSLSVSGRAKNIQYF
NA,TRBJ2-6,TRBV5-1,NA,TGCGCCAGCAGCCAAGCCGGGACTGGAGCCTCTGGGGCCAACGTCCTGACTTTC,CASSQAGTGASGANVLTF
NA,TRBJ2-2,TRBV9,NA,TGTGCCAGCAGCGTAGCAGGCTTCGGGGAGCTGTTTTTT,CASSVAGFGELFF
NA,TRBJ2-5,TRBV27,NA,TGTGCCAGCAGTTCCCAGGGGTTCCAAGAGACCCAGTACTTC,CASSSQGFQETQYF
TRBD1,TRBJ2-5,TRBV28,NA,TGTGCCAGCACGATCCGACAGGGCCTTCAAGAGACCCAGTACTTC,CASTIRQGLQETQYF
NA,TRBJ2-1,TRBV7-3,NA,TGTGCCAGCAGCTTTTCTTCGAGCTCCTACAATGAGCAGTTCTTC,CASSFSSSSYNEQFF
TRBD2,TRBJ2-1,TRBV19,NA,TGTGCCAGTAAACGATCCTGGCTCAGCGGGAGTTTGACCAATGAGCAGTTCTTC,CASKRSWLSGSLTNEQFF
TRBD1,TRBJ2-7,TRBV6-5,NA,TGTGCCAGCAGTTACCGGGACAGGGGATACGAGCAGTACTTC,CASSYRDRGYEQYF
NA,TRBJ2-7,TRBV5-6,NA,TGTGCCAGCAGCTTCGTCTACCACGAGCAGTACTTC,CASSFVYHEQYF
NA,TRBJ1-2,TRBV7-9,NA,TGTGCCAGCAGCTTCCGGGACTCACACTATGGCTACACCTTC,CASSFRDSHYGYTF